The clone carrying this TCR beta chain was seen a handful of times. Clones were read by immunoSEQ multiplex PCR, and TCRdb kept only the in-frame ones, dropping some. The sample contains about 220,000 clones, approximately 86% of which appear only once. The entry originates in a study of blood T cell repertoires in COVID-19. Study summary: Italy, Spain and the United States were the sources of the convalescent and acute COVID-19 samples. T cells, B-cell-depleted T cells, or PBMCs supplied cDNA or gDNA.

Enrolled during active infection, Seattle patients were then followed longitudinally. This CDR3 comprises 17 residues. The V gene's germline CDR1 is KGHSH and CDR2 LQKENI. Trimming left V 5 bases short and J 2 bases short, with 21 bases between. The clonotype was recovered from a woman aged 45-60 years with COVID-19, enrolled during active disease. The source material was peripheral blood. The J gene is TRBJ2-5, the V gene TRBV18; a possible D gene is TRBD1 (5 bases). CDR3 in amino acids: CASSYGRYGKGQETQYF. CDR3 nucleotides: TGTGCCAGCTCATACGGGCGGTATGGGAAGGGGCAAGAGACCCAGTACTTC.